A single sample is the source of the 23 T cell receptor beta chains below, sequenced in a study of blood T cell repertoires in COVID-19. Clones were read by immunoSEQ multiplex PCR, and TCRdb kept only the in-frame ones, dropping some. Here the sample spans about 160,000 clones, approximately 83% being singletons. Specimen: peripheral blood. These receptors came from a woman older than 75 with active or convalescent COVID-19.

The rearrangement joins TRBV18 to TRBJ2-7, with 8 nucleotides matching TRBD2. The CDR3 consists of 12 residues. V shed 8 bases, J shed 7 bases, and the junction held 7 bases outside the gene matches. Germline values: CDR1 KGHSH, CDR2 LQKENI. CDR3 region: CASRGLADEQYF. The CDR3 nucleotides are TGTGCCAGCCGTGGACTAGCTGATGAGCAGTACTTC.

The V call is TRBV27, the J call TRBJ1-1; 8 bases are shared with TRBD1. Germline assignment: CDR1 MNHEY and CDR2 SMNVEV (reference sequence). The CDR3 runs 15 residues. V lost 1 base to trimming and J lost 7 bases; unmatched junction nucleotides: 8. CDR3 sequence: CASSLLGQGAIEAFF. The CDR3 DNA is TGTGCCAGCAGTTTATTAGGGCAGGGGGCTATTGAAGCTTTCTTT.

The chain uses TRBV18 and TRBJ1-3; D might be TRBD1 (6 bases). In germline, CDR1 is KGHSH, CDR2 LQKENI. The length of the CDR3 is 17 residues. The V and J ends lost 0 bases and 2 bases respectively, with 14 bases between them. CDR3 loop: CASSPPNRESTGNTIYF. The CDR3 DNA sequence: TGTGCCAGCTCACCACCAAACAGGGAGAGTACTGGAAACACCATATATTTT.

This clone showed up just a few times. The gene calls are TRBV18 and TRBJ1-5, with D tentatively TRBD1 (6 bases). CDR1 is KGHSH and CDR2 is LQKENI in the germline V gene. This CDR3 has 15 residues. V was pared by 6 bases and J by 0 bases, with 12 bases between. DNA of the CDR3: TGTGCCAGCTCGCAGCAGGGGAATAGCAATCAGCCCCAGCATTTT. Residues: CASSQQGNSNQPQHF.

This clone came up once. The gene calls are TRBV19 and TRBJ2-5; TRBD1 agrees at 8 bases. From germline, CDR1 is LNHDA and CDR2 SQIVND (reference sequence). The CDR3 covers 13 residues. Trimming took 6 bases from V and 3 from J; bases not matched to a gene: 3. CDR3: CASRKTGEETQYF. The CDR3 DNA follows: TGTGCCAGTAGGAAGACAGGGGAAGAGACCCAGTACTTC.

The rearrangement uses TRBV19 and TRBJ2-7; TRBD1 matches 10 bases. The J segment lost 0 bases and the V segment lost 5 bases, leaving 16 bases of the junction unmatched. Germline assignment: CDR1 LNHDA and CDR2 SQIVND (reference sequence). The CDR3 covers 19 residues. CDR3 DNA: TGTGCCAGTAGTCTGTACTCCGGGACAGGGGTAGTGAGCTCCTACGAGCAGTACTTC. Translated: CASSLYSGTGVVSSYEQYF.

This clone was counted a few times. The same CDR3 is also encoded by other DNA sequences in this sample. In DNA form, the CDR3 reads TGCAGCGTTGTTGGCGGCTACGAGCAGTACTTC. Translating it yields CSVVGGYEQYF. The chain employs TRBV29-1 and TRBJ2-7; D uncertain. Looked up from germline, CDR1 is SQVTM and CDR2 is ANQGSEA. This CDR3 comprises 11 residues. Trimming pared 4 bases from V and 3 bases from J, leaving 7 bases between.

The chain combines TRBV9 with TRBJ2-7; 11 nucleotides align to TRBD1. Germline CDR1 reads SGDLS; CDR2 reads YYNGEE. The CDR3 length is 16 residues. V gave up 0 bases and J gave up 2 bases; unmatched junction bases: 4. The CDR3 DNA follows: TGTGCCAGCAGCGTAGCGGGACAGGGGGACACCTACGAGCAGTACTTC. Translating gives CASSVAGQGDTYEQYF.

The chain links TRBV7-2 to TRBJ2-2; a weak D match, TRBD2 (6 bases). This CDR3 region has 16 residues. V was pared by 7 bases and J by 1 base, with 16 bases between. Germline V lookup: CDR1 SGHTA, CDR2 FQGNSA. Here the CDR3 reads CASILWAGLNTGELFF. The CDR3 DNA reads TGTGCCAGCATCCTGTGGGCGGGATTGAACACCGGGGAGCTGTTTTTT.

The chain joins TRBV29-1 to TRBJ2-5; D might be TRBD2 (6 bases). Trimming removed 6 bases at V and 5 bases at J, with 16 bases between. The V gene's germline CDR1 is SQVTM and CDR2 ANQGSEA. CDR3 size: 13 residues. CDR3 amino acids: CSVRSGSRETQYF. In nucleotides, the CDR3 is TGCAGCGTCCGATCCGGGAGCAGGGAGACCCAGTACTTC.

There are a few counts of this clone. The chain joins TRBV7-3 to TRBJ2-7, with 11 positions matching TRBD1. The CDR3 is 15 residues long. V lost 5 bases to trimming and J lost 5 bases; unmatched junction nucleotides: 8. CDR1 and CDR2 (germline): SGHTA, FQGTGA. As DNA, the CDR3 is TGTGCCAGCAGCCCGGGACAGGGGGATTACAACGAGCAGTACTTC. Its protein is CASSPGQGDYNEQYF. Filled out from reference TRBV7-3 and TRBJ2-7, the complete variable domain reads GAGVSQTPSNKVTEKGKYVELRCDPISGHTALYWYRQSLGQGPEFLIYFQGTGAADDSGLPNDRFFAVRPEGSVSTLKIQRTERGDSAVYLCASSPGQGDYNEQYFGPGTRLTVT.

The V call is TRBV6-5, the J call TRBJ1-3, with TRBD1 as a possible D gene (5 bases). The CDR3 loop spans 16 amino acids. The ends were cut back, 0 bases at V and 4 bases at J, with 13 bases in the middle. Germline lookup yields CDR1 MNHEY and CDR2 SVGAGI. This chain's CDR3 is CASSYSRGSLGNTIYF. The CDR3 nucleotides are TGTGCCAGCAGTTACTCACGGGGGTCGCTGGGAAACACCATATATTTT.

The gene calls are TRBV4-3 and TRBJ1-1; a possible D gene is TRBD1 (6 bases). The V end was cut by 2 bases, the J end by 3 bases, with 7 bases between. The CDR3 extends over 13 amino acids. Germline V gene sequence: CDR1 LGHNA, CDR2 YSLEER. The CDR3 DNA is TGCGCCAGCAGCCAACAGGGGCACACTGAAGCTTTCTTT. Its translation: CASSQQGHTEAFF.

This chain uses TRBV4-3 with TRBJ1-1, with TRBD1 as a possible D gene (6 bases). The CDR3 runs to 14 residues. The germline gives CDR1 LGHNA, CDR2 YSLEER. V was trimmed by 4 bases and J by 6 bases, leaving 15 bases between them. The CDR3 region has the DNA TGCGCCAGCAGCCGCTTCACAGGGTCCCCTGAAGCTTTCTTT. Translated, it gives CASSRFTGSPEAFF.

This chain connects TRBV7-2 to TRBJ2-7; perhaps TRBD1 as D (5 bases). The V end was cut by 1 base, the J end by 0 bases, with 10 bases between. Germline V gene lookup returns CDR1 SGHTA and CDR2 FQGNSA. This CDR3 region has 15 residues. DNA for the CDR3: TGTGCCAGCAGCTTAGGGGGCAGTCTCTCCTACGAGCAGTACTTC. As protein: CASSLGGSLSYEQYF.

The chain employs TRBV4-3 and TRBJ1-2; D gene unclear. This CDR3 has 15 amino acids. With 0 bases removed from V and 2 bases from J, the gap between germline ends came to 10 bases. Germline loops: CDR1 LGHNA, CDR2 YSLEER. The DNA for the CDR3 is TGCGCCAGCAGCCAAGATTTGGCGGGGAACTATGGCTACACCTTC. Translation: CASSQDLAGNYGYTF.

The chain carries TRBV19 and TRBJ1-4; D is possibly TRBD1 (6 bases). Trimming removed 7 bases from V and 0 bases from J, with 12 bases in between. Per germline, CDR1 LNHDA and CDR2 SQIVND (reference sequence). The CDR3 spans 15 residues. CDR3 residues: CASNSRQATNEKLFF. CDR3 coding DNA: TGTGCCAGTAACTCCCGACAGGCAACTAATGAAAAACTGTTTTTT.

This chain uses TRBV27 with TRBJ2-2; D not certain. The V gene lost 3 bases and the J gene lost 7 bases, with 3 bases spanning the gap. The CDR3 is 11 residues long. CDR1 and CDR2 from the germline V gene are MNHEY and SMNVEV (reference sequence). Here the CDR3 reads CASSFHGELFF. CDR3 DNA sequence: TGTGCCAGCAGTTTTCACGGGGAGCTGTTTTTT.

The chain is built from TRBV5-1 and TRBJ2-7, with TRBD1 identical over 8 bases. Losses at the gene ends were 0 bases for V and 4 bases for J; bases not matched to a gene: 3. Germline values: CDR1 SGHRS, CDR2 YFSETQ. The CDR3 loop spans 14 amino acids. The chain's CDR3 is CASSLGQGLYEQYF. The CDR3 region has the DNA TGCGCCAGCAGCTTGGGACAGGGGTTATACGAGCAGTACTTC.

The chain links TRBV28 to TRBJ2-6; TRBD1 aligns across 9 bases. This CDR3 comprises 20 residues. With 6 bases clipped from V and 2 bases from J, the junction kept 17 bases outside the gene matches. Germline V gene data show CDR1 as MDHEN and CDR2 as SYDVKM. CDR3 coding DNA: TGTGCCAGCAGCCCACCAGTCCCGGGACAGGGTTCGGCTGGGGCCAACGTCCTGACTTTC. Its translation: CASSPPVPGQGSAGANVLTF.

The rearrangement links TRBV29-1 to TRBJ1-2; D is perhaps TRBD1 (6 bases). Germline CDR1 SQVTM, CDR2 ANQGSEA. The CDR3 has 14 residues. The V end lost 5 bases, the J end lost 2 bases, and 15 bases lay between the germline ends. The CDR3 DNA reads as TGCAGCGTTTCCACAGGGTTCCTCAACTATGGCTACACCTTC. This sequence encodes CSVSTGFLNYGYTF.

Ten or more counts support this clone. This sequence joins TRBV10-1 and TRBJ1-2, with D tentatively TRBD1 (5 bases). CDR3 length: 15 amino acids. The germline V gene encodes CDR1 WNHNN and CDR2 SYGVQD (reference sequence). Trimming stripped 0 bases from V and 6 bases from J, with 14 bases between. The CDR3 loop reads CASSESGGDRDGYTF. The CDR3 DNA is TGCGCCAGCAGTGAGTCCGGGGGAGACCGGGATGGCTACACCTTC.

This rearrangement joins TRBV3-1 (or the pseudogene TRBV3-2) to TRBJ1-2; D not certain. Germline V gives CDR1 LGHDT, CDR2 YNNKEL (reference sequence). The length of the CDR3 is 13 residues. Trimming took off 2 bases at V and 8 bases at J, with 12 bases between the two ends. The CDR3 here is CASSQPPLSGYTF. CDR3 DNA sequence: TGTGCCAGCAGCCAACCCCCCTTGAGCGGCTACACCTTC.